These 16 T cell receptor beta chains originate from one sample sequenced in a study of T-cell memory formation after mild COVID-19. TCRdb re-called the 5' RACE reads with MiXCR, one entry per CDR3 protein. The table includes fewer than 350,000 distinct CDR3 sequences, about a sixth detected once. Sequenced input: PBMCs or a T cell subset sorted from them (not recorded which). These TCRs come from a man in his late teens or twenties who had mild COVID-19 (a few samples of this study predate the infection). Cell type and time point are not known.

This clonotype was seen ten or more times. The J gene is TRBJ2-1, the V gene TRBV12-3 or TRBV12-4; TRBD1 might be the D (5 bases). V dropped 5 bases and J dropped 1 base, with 12 bases sitting between them. This CDR3 contains 15 residues. For the CDR3, the DNA is TGTGCCAGCAGTCCCAGGGTATTTTCCTACAATGAGCAGTTCTTC. It encodes CASSPRVFSYNEQFF.

The rearrangement uses TRBV6-2 or TRBV6-3 and TRBJ2-7, with unresolved D. CDR1 is MNHEY, CDR2 SVGEGT, per germline. With 2 bases removed from V and 3 bases from J, the gap between germline ends came to 11 bases. The CDR3 is 14 amino acids. CDR3 bases: TGTGCCAGCAGTTACGGTGTCATTCTCTACGAGCAGTACTTC. This gives the protein CASSYGVILYEQYF.

The gene calls are TRBV6-5 and TRBJ2-2; a weak D match, TRBD2 (5 bases). Germline V CDR1 and CDR2: MNHEY, SVGAGI. The CDR3 covers 13 residues. Deletions cut 7 bases from V and 5 bases from J, with 11 bases between. The CDR3 DNA sequence: TGTGCCAGCAAACCAGCGGTAACCGGGGAGCTGTTTTTT. Amino acids: CASKPAVTGELFF.

The rearrangement links TRBV20-1 to TRBJ2-7; 10 nucleotides match TRBD1. Germline V gives CDR1 DFQATT, CDR2 SNEGSKA (reference sequence). CDR3 length equals 13 residues. Trimming took 5 bases from V and 6 from J; bases not matched to a gene: 7. CDR3 region: CSALGDRGREQYF. The CDR3 DNA reads TGCAGTGCTTTAGGAGACAGGGGGCGCGAGCAGTACTTC.

In this sample, this clonotype turned up a few times. This chain joins TRBV24-1 and TRBJ2-4, with a weak D call TRBD2 (5 bases). V was pared by 4 bases and J by 3 bases, with 12 bases between. This CDR3 contains 15 residues. Germline lookup yields CDR1 KGHDR and CDR2 SFDVKD. The CDR3 reads CATSERGMGKNIQYF. In DNA, the CDR3 is TGTGCCACCAGTGAACGGGGAATGGGCAAAAACATTCAGTACTTC.

This clonotype was found a few times. This rearrangement joins TRBV5-1 to TRBJ2-1; 8 bases are shared with TRBD2. V dropped 1 base and J dropped 8; count of bases not matched to a gene: 11. Looked up from germline, CDR1 is SGHRS and CDR2 is YFSETQ. The CDR3 length is 16 residues. CDR3 DNA sequence: TGCGCCAGCAGCTTGATGGCGCGGGGGGCCCTCGATGAGCAGTTCTTC. Translation gives CASSLMARGALDEQFF.

This clonotype was observed at least ten times. This rearrangement joins TRBV4-3 to TRBJ2-7; D tentatively reads TRBD1 or TRBD2 (5 bases each). Germline V gives CDR1 LGHNA, CDR2 YSLEER. V lost 0 bases and J lost 4, with 19 bases in between. The CDR3 spans 17 residues. CDR3 region: CASSQDRSGGSGYEQYF. CDR3 sequence (DNA): TGCGCCAGCAGCCAAGATCGGAGTGGGGGATCGGGGTACGAGCAGTACTTC.

This clonotype was recorded many times. The chain couples TRBV7-3 to TRBJ2-5; 7 bases agree with TRBD1. This CDR3 has 14 amino acids. CDR1 is SGHTA, CDR2 FQGTGA, per germline. J was trimmed by 2 bases and V by 5 bases; bases with no gene match: 5. The CDR3 bases are TGTGCCAGCAGCCCGACAGGGCTACAAGAGACCCAGTACTTC. It yields the protein CASSPTGLQETQYF.

The V and J genes are TRBV19 and TRBJ2-3; 8 bases are shared with TRBD1. The CDR3 length is 15 residues. The V segment lost 3 bases and the J segment 1 base; nucleotides outside the gene matches: 3. Germline CDR1 is LNHDA and CDR2 is SQIVND (reference sequence). The CDR3 region has the DNA TGTGCCAGTAGTATGGGACAGGTCCGCACAGATACGCAGTATTTT. Residues: CASSMGQVRTDTQYF.

The chain recombines TRBV10-3 with TRBJ2-7; tentatively, D is TRBD1 or TRBD2 (5 bases each). Germline CDR1 reads ENHRY; CDR2 reads SYGVKD. The CDR3 covers 15 residues. With 10 bases removed from V and 0 bases from J, the gap between germline ends came to 19 bases. The CDR3 reads CATAGVEGRSYEQYF. The CDR3, as DNA: TGTGCCACCGCCGGGGTAGAGGGGCGCTCCTACGAGCAGTACTTC.

This chain joins TRBV7-2 and TRBJ2-1; a possible D gene is TRBD1 (5 bases). CDR3 length: 17 amino acids. V lost 2 bases to trimming and J lost 4 bases, with 18 bases between them. Per the germline V gene, CDR1 is SGHTA and CDR2 is FQGNSA. CDR3 sequence: CASSLWFLRQLYNEQFF. The CDR3 DNA reads TGTGCCAGCAGCTTATGGTTCCTGAGACAGTTATACAATGAGCAGTTCTTC.

Only a few counts were recorded for this clonotype. The chain employs TRBV4-3 and TRBJ2-7; 9 bases map to TRBD2. In germline, CDR1 is LGHNA, CDR2 YSLEER. CDR3 length equals 17 residues. After removal of 2 bases from V and 5 bases from J, the junction contained 13 bases not matched to a gene. In nucleotides, the CDR3 is TGCGCCAGCAGCCAACAGCTAGGCAGCGGGGGGATGAACGAGCAGTACTTC. This gives the protein CASSQQLGSGGMNEQYF.

This clonotype was seen a handful of times. The rearrangement uses TRBV9 and TRBJ1-3; D may be TRBD1 (5 bases). The CDR3 is 14 amino acids. The ends were cut back, 4 bases at V and 6 bases at J, with 14 bases in the middle. The germline V gene has CDR1 SGDLS and CDR2 YYNGEE. CDR3 sequence: CASSPGFEKNTIYF. As DNA, the CDR3 is TGTGCCAGCAGCCCAGGGTTTGAAAAAAACACCATATATTTT. Supplemented by reference TRBV9 and TRBJ1-3, the full variable domain reads DSGVTQTPKHLITATGQRVTLRCSPRSGDLSVYWYQQSLDQGLQFLIQYYNGEERAKGNILERFSAQQFPDLHSELNLSSLELGDSALYFCASSPGFEKNTIYFGEGSWLTVV.

Ten or more counts support this clonotype. The chain has TRBV10-3 and TRBJ2-1, with 9 positions matching TRBD2. The V segment lost 5 bases and the J segment 8 bases; nucleotides outside the gene matches: 4. Germline V gene lookup returns CDR1 ENHRY and CDR2 SYGVKD. The CDR3 loop spans 13 amino acids. The CDR3 loop reads CAISSGGRDEQFF. CDR3 coding DNA: TGTGCCATCAGTAGCGGGGGGCGGGATGAGCAGTTCTTC.

This rearrangement joins TRBV4-1 to TRBJ2-1, with 10 bases lining up with TRBD2. Germline CDR1 MGHRA, CDR2 YSYEKL. The CDR3 is 16 amino acids. Germline trimming cut 1 base from V and 8 bases from J; bases unmatched to any gene: 8. CDR3 nucleotides: TGCGCCAGCAGCCAAGCGTCGGGACTAGCGTCCGATGAGCAGTTCTTC. It encodes CASSQASGLASDEQFF.

The table lists this clonotype with a few counts. The chain combines TRBV24-1 with TRBJ2-3; TRBD2 agrees at 12 bases. Trimming cost V 2 bases and J 4 bases; bases outside gene matches: 3. CDR1 is KGHDR and CDR2 is SFDVKD in the germline V gene. The CDR3 extends over 16 amino acids. The CDR3 region is CATSDSGTSGSDTQYF. DNA for the CDR3: TGTGCCACCAGTGATTCTGGGACTAGCGGGTCAGATACGCAGTATTTT.